This entry is about one T cell receptor beta chain. Its cognate antigen is unknown. The sample comes from a study of identical twins. MiXCR, run by TCRdb on the 5' RACE reads, gives a single entry per CDR3 protein. The table records fewer than 900,000 distinct CDR3 sequences, about 20% of them present only once. Study-wide results and limits: Sequences that were out-of-frame, alpha and twin-shared displayed an excess of low generation probability. Insertion counts were lower in abundant cord blood beta clonotypes, a trend that memory repertoires did not show.

The trim removed 5 bases at V and 5 bases at J, leaving 8 bases unmatched. CDR1 is SGHAT and CDR2 is FQNNGV in the germline V gene. This CDR3 has 14 residues. These same data were also listed under a study on T cells expressing NK-cell markers. That study reports: The authors sequenced eight donors, of whom seven were HCMV-seropositive and one was seronegative. Uncertainty persisted over the HCMV specificity of expanded NKG2C+ T cell clones.

This clonotype was obtained from a woman younger than 30 in good health. The sample comprised PBMCs. The chain joins TRBV11-2 to TRBJ2-5; the match to TRBD1 covers 7 bases. The CDR3 DNA is TGTGCCAGCAGCAGACAGGGCTTTAAGGAGACCCAGTACTTC. This translates into CASSRQGFKETQYF. The full variable domain, rest sourced from reference TRBV11-2 and TRBJ2-5, is EAGVAQSPRYKIIEKRQSVAFWCNPISGHATLYWYQQILGQGPKLLIQFQNNGVVDDSQLPKDRFSAERLKGVDSTLKIQPAKLEDSAVYLCASSRQGFKETQYFGPGTRLLVL.